This TCR beta chain was documented in a study of cytomegalovirus exposure and HLA in healthy donors. The primer mix had 60 Vbeta and 13 Jbeta primers. Original processing notes: Among the unique TCR beta chains that a later analysis counted, about 84 million in all, about 10 million were shared. Assay used: immunoSEQ multiplex PCR; TCRdb lists only in-frame clones, some missing. V, J and clone size were drawn from that table, and D and trimming were deduced from the DNA. Among about 140,000 clones listed, 80% were seen once. The CDR3 is 16 residues long. Germline V lookup: CDR1 SGHRS, CDR2 YFSETQ. J lost 5 bases, V lost 0 bases, and 5 bases had no gene match.

The sample taken for sequencing was PBMCs. The source of this sequence is a man aged 40-49 years in good health and CMV-seronegative. The chain is built from TRBV5-1 and TRBJ2-3; 11 bases agree with TRBD2. The CDR3, as DNA: TGCGCCAGCAGCTTGGAGGCTAGCGGGGGGAGAGATACGCAGTATTTT. It codes for CASSLEASGGRDTQYF.